These 18 T cell receptor beta chains share one sample of origin, sequenced in a study of response to subunit inactivated influenza vaccine. MiXCR was run by TCRdb on the RT-PCR reads, yielding one entry per CDR3 protein. The sample lists hundreds of thousands of distinct CDR3 sequences; under 20% were seen once. This material consisted of PBMCs from blood, taken 5 days after vaccination. These receptors originate from a man aged 45-65 years who received an inactivated influenza vaccine.

This clonotype was seen at least ten times. This chain links TRBV7-2 with TRBJ2-3; D is uncertain. The CDR3 length is 11 residues. Trimming took 5 bases from V and 8 from J, leaving 8 bases between them. CDR1 and CDR2 (germline): SGHTA, FQGNSA. This chain's CDR3 is CASSVESTQYF. The CDR3 DNA sequence: TGTGCCAGCAGCGTGGAGAGTACGCAGTATTTT.

V is TRBV5-1 and J is TRBJ2-7; 11 positions agree with TRBD2. CDR1 is SGHRS, CDR2 YFSETQ, per germline. The CDR3 has 19 amino acids. V lost 4 bases, J lost 9 bases, and 24 bases stayed unmatched. CDR3 DNA sequence: TGCGCCAGCAGCGACTCACGGCTAGCGGGAGGTCTCCCCCCGTTAGGGCAGTACTTC. Translating it yields CASSDSRLAGGLPPLGQYF.

This clonotype has ten or more counts. J is TRBJ1-6 and V is TRBV5-1; 7 bases line up with TRBD1. Trimming removed 1 base from V and 7 bases from J; junction bases left unmatched: 5. Germline V gives CDR1 SGHRS, CDR2 YFSETQ. The CDR3 runs 15 residues. CDR3 region: CASSLTGQENSPLHF. CDR3 in DNA: TGCGCCAGCAGCTTGACTGGACAGGAGAATTCACCCCTCCACTTT.

This clonotype was picked up a small number of times. The rearrangement links TRBV10-3 to TRBJ1-6; D ambiguous. Germline loops: CDR1 ENHRY, CDR2 SYGVKD. The CDR3 contains 14 residues. V lost 8 bases, J lost 1 base, and 9 bases lay in between. The CDR3: CAISKDSYNSPLHF. CDR3 bases: TGTGCCATCTCGAAGGATTCCTATAATTCACCCCTCCACTTT.

The sample holds a few counts of this clonotype. This chain joins TRBV7-7 and TRBJ2-5, with TRBD2 matching over 11 bases. Germline V CDR1 and CDR2: SSHAT, FNYEAQ (reference sequence). The CDR3 has 16 amino acids. With V trimmed by 3 bases and J by 4 bases, 7 bases remained unmatched. CDR3 bases: TGTGCCAGCAGCTTGGACGTAGCGGGAGGGAGAGAGACCCAGTACTTC. It specifies CASSLDVAGGRETQYF.

The V call is TRBV19, the J call TRBJ1-1, with D unresolved. The germline V and J ends were trimmed by 9 bases and 7 bases, with 15 bases remaining between them. CDR1 is LNHDA, CDR2 SQIVND, per germline (reference sequence). This CDR3 has 12 amino acids. The CDR3 coding sequence is TGTGCCAGCGGCCTGGCTGGGAGTGAAGCTTTCTTT. Amino acid sequence: CASGLAGSEAFF. Based on the CDR3 plus reference TRBV19 and TRBJ1-1, the full variable domain is DGGITQSPKYLFRKEGQNVTLSCEQNLNHDAMYWYRQDPGQGLRLIYYSQIVNDFQKGDIAEGYSVSREKKESFPLTVTSAQKNPTAFYLCASGLAGSEAFFGQGTRLTVV.

The chain combines TRBV6-2 or TRBV6-3 with TRBJ2-7; possible D gene TRBD1, 6 bases. The V and J ends lost 2 bases and 0 bases respectively, with 14 bases between them. The V gene's germline CDR1 is MNHEY and CDR2 SVGEGT. The CDR3 spans 16 residues. CDR3 region: CASSYPLGQSSYEQYF. The CDR3 nucleotides are TGTGCCAGCAGTTACCCGTTAGGACAGAGCTCCTACGAGCAGTACTTC.

This clonotype has only a few counts. The chain employs TRBV4-1 and TRBJ2-3; no definite D call. Germline CDR1 and CDR2: MGHRA and YSYEKL. V was pared by 4 bases and J by 0 bases, with 8 bases between. The CDR3 totals 14 residues. The CDR3 here is CASSPPTSTDTQYF. The CDR3 DNA reads TGCGCCAGCAGCCCCCCCACTAGCACAGATACGCAGTATTTT.

This clonotype was counted a few times. The chain combines TRBV27 with TRBJ2-3, with 10 bases lining up with TRBD2. The CDR3 runs 16 residues. Germline loops: CDR1 MNHEY, CDR2 SMNVEV (reference sequence). The V segment lost 4 bases and the J segment 1 base; nucleotides outside the gene matches: 5. The CDR3 DNA reads TGTGCCAGCAGTTCCCGGACTAGCGGACGCACAGATACGCAGTATTTT. Its translation is CASSSRTSGRTDTQYF.

This clonotype was seen only once. A much more abundant neighbour one base away suggests this may be a read error. V is TRBV5-1 and J is TRBJ1-1, with a possible D match to TRBD1 (5 bases). The germline V and J ends were trimmed by 0 bases and 7 bases, with 7 bases remaining between them. Per the germline V gene, CDR1 is SGHRS and CDR2 is YFSETQ. CDR3 length: 12 residues. CDR3 loop: CASSLAGLEAFF. The CDR3 DNA follows: TGCGCCAGCAGCTTGGCGGGACTTGAAGCTTTCTTT.

The rearrangement joins TRBV7-2 to TRBJ2-1; 7 bases match TRBD1. The CDR3 is made up of 14 amino acids. CDR1 is SGHTA, CDR2 FQGNSA, per germline. The V segment lost 4 bases and the J segment 10 bases; nucleotides outside the gene matches: 10. CDR3 DNA: TGTGCCAGCAGCTACAGGGGTCGAAGAACGGAGCAGTTCTTC. It translates to CASSYRGRRTEQFF.

This clonotype was seen at least ten times. The chain uses TRBV20-1 and TRBJ2-1; 7 bases align to TRBD2. The CDR3 is made up of 15 amino acids. The V gene's germline CDR1 is DFQATT and CDR2 SNEGSKA (reference sequence). The trim removed 4 bases at V and 2 bases at J, leaving 8 bases unmatched. Here the CDR3 DNA reads TGCAGTGCTAAGGCAGCGGGGACTACCTACAATGAGCAGTTCTTC. Encoded protein: CSAKAAGTTYNEQFF.

This clonotype occurred once. The J gene is TRBJ2-7, the V gene TRBV28; TRBD2 is a possible D gene (6 bases). Trimming stripped 3 bases from V and 2 bases from J, with 11 bases between. Per the germline V gene, CDR1 is MDHEN and CDR2 is SYDVKM. The CDR3 spans 14 residues. The CDR3: CASSFQGLAYEQYF. CDR3 nucleotide sequence: TGTGCCAGCAGTTTCCAGGGACTCGCCTACGAGCAGTACTTC.

Turning to this clonotype: A much larger clone lies a single base off, so this may be a read error. V gene TRBV5-1 combines with J gene TRBJ2-3; no definite D call. There are 16 residues in the CDR3. CDR1 and CDR2 from the germline V gene are SGHRS and YFSETQ. The CDR3 region is CSSSLVGITHTDTQYF. The DNA for the CDR3 is TGCTCCAGCAGCTTGGTTGGAATCACCCACACGGATACGCAGTATTTT.

V is TRBV10-3 and J is TRBJ2-1; 10 bases fit TRBD2. Trimming took 2 bases from V and 5 from J; bases not matched to a gene: 0. Germline-derived CDR1 and CDR2 are ENHRY and SYGVKD. CDR3 length equals 14 residues. DNA for the CDR3: TGTGCCATCAGTGAGGGACTAGCGGACAATGAGCAGTTCTTC. Amino acid sequence: CAISEGLADNEQFF.

The chain is built from TRBV20-1 and TRBJ1-2; D is unclear. Germline loops: CDR1 DFQATT, CDR2 SNEGSKA (reference sequence). CDR3 length: 11 amino acids. With 5 bases removed from V and 4 bases from J, the gap between germline ends came to 8 bases. The CDR3 bases are TGCAGTGCTCCTGGCGGCTATGGCTACACCTTC. Translating gives CSAPGGYGYTF.

The sample holds a few counts of this clonotype. V gene TRBV5-6 combines with J gene TRBJ1-2; D ambiguous. The CDR3 covers 13 residues. Per the germline V gene, CDR1 is SGHDT and CDR2 is YYEEEE. Trimming took 2 bases from V and 5 from J, leaving 10 bases between them. CDR3 coding DNA: TGTGCCAGCAGCTTTAACGGACCATATGGCTACACCTTC. Amino acids: CASSFNGPYGYTF.

This clonotype came up a few times. The chain is built from TRBV5-6 and TRBJ2-5, with 10 bases identical to TRBD1. Germline CDR1 SGHDT, CDR2 YYEEEE. V dropped 0 bases and J dropped 5; count of bases not matched to a gene: 7. The CDR3 covers 16 residues. As DNA, the CDR3 is TGTGCCAGCAGCTTGGCCGGGACAGGGGCAGAGGAGACCCAGTACTTC. This codes for CASSLAGTGAEETQYF.